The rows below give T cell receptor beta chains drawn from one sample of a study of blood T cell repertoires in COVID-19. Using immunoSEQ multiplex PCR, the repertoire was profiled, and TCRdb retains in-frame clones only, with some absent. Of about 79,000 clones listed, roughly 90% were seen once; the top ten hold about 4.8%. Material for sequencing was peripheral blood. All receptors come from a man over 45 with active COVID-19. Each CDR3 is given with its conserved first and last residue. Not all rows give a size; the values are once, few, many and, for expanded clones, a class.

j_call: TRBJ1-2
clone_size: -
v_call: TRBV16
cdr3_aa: CASSPGTGNYGYTF

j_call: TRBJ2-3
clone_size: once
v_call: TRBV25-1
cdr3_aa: CASARASTDTQYF

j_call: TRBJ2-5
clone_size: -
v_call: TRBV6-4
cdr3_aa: CASSDSPGGGRGTQYF

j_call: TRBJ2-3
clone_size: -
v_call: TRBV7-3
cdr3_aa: CASSLAAGPDTQYF

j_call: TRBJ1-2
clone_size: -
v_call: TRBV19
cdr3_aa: CASSRVSQGDYGYTF

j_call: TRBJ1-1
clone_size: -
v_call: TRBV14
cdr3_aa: CASKRDRGNTEAFF

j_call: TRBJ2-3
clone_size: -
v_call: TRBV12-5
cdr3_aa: CASGLVTGAAQYF

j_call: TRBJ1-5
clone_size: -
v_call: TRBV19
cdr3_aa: CASQDRTNQPQHF

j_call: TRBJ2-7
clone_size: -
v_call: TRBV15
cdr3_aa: CATSLGLSYEQYF

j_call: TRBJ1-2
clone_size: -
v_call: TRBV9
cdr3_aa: CASSLGTGGYGYTF

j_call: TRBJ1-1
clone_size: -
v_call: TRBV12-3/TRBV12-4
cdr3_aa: CASSAGPTEAFF

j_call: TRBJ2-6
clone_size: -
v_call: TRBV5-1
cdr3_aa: CASSLKSETFSGANVLTF

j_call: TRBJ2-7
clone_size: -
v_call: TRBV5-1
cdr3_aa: CASSPSRGTGSSYEQYF

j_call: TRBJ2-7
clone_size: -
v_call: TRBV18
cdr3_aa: CASSPSSAYEQYF

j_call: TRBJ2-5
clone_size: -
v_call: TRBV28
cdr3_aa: CASSLWGQGQKETQYF

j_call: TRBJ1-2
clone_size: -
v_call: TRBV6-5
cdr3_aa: CASREVTYGYTF

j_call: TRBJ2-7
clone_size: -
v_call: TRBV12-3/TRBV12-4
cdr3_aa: CASSLIFAGEQYF

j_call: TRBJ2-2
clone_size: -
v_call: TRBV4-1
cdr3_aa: CASSQGVRDRGAATGELFF

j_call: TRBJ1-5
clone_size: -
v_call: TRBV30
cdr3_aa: CAWSVQAGNPSNQPQHF

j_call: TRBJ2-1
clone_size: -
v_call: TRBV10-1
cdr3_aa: CASSEAGGSYNEQFF

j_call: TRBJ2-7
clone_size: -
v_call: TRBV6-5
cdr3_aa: CASSYSRYEQYF

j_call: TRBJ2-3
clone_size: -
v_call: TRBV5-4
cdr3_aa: CASNYFTSTDTQYF

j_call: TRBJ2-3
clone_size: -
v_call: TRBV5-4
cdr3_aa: CASSLVAGGKDTQYF

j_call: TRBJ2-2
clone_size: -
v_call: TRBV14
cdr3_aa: CASRLAGSTGELFF

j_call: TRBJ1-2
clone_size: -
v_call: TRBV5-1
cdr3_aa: CASSFDRGSLYGYTF

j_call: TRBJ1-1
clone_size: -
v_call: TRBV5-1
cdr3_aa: CASSLSGGNTEAFF

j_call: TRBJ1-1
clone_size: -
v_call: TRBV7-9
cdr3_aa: CASSPTGGSNTEAFF

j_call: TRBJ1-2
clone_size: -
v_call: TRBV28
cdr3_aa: CASTGGVNYGYTF

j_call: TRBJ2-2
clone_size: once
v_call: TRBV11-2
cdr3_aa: CASSSRGRGGELFF

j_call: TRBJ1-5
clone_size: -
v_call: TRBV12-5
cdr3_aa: CASGRDTSSQPQHF

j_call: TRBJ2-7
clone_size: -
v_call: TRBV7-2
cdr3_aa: CASSPTDTIPYEQYF

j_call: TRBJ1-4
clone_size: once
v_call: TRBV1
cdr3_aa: CTSSQDLQGGEKLFF

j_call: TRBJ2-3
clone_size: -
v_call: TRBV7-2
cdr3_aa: CASSPNSGGADTQYF

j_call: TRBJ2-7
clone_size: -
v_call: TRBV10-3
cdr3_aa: CAIKGTGPRYEQYF

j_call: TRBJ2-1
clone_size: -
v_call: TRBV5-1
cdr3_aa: CASSSSFHSSDEQFF

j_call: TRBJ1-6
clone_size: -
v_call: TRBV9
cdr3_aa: CASSLTPGGAGNSPLHF

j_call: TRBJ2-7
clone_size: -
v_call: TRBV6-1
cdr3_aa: CASSEGAPIAYEQYF

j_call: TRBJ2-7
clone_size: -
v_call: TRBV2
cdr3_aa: CASIERPQSYEQYF

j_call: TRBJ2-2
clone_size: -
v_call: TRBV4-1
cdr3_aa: CASSQVATGELFF

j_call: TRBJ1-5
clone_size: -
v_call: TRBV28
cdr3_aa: CASSLAGNQPQHF

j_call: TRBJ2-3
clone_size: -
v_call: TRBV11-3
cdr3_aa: CASSLRFGPGGADTQYF

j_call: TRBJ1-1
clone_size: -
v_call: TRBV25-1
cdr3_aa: CASSEIDRAYTEAFF

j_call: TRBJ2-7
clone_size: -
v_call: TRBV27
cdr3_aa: CASSFLPGGSYEQYF

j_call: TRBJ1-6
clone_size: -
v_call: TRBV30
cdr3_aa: CAWREGPSYNSPLHF

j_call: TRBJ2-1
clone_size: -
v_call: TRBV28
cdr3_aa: CASSPLTGGNNEQFF

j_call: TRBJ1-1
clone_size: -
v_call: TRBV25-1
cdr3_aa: CASSESRVQNTEAFF

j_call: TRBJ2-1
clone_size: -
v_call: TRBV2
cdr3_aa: CASSERWAGAPGGNEQFF

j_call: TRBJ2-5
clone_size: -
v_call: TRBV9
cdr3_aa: CASSPGRGGQETQYF

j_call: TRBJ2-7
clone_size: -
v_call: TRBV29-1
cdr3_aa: CSVEFSSGSYEQYF

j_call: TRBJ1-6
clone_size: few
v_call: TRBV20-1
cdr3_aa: CSASTGGSASPLHF

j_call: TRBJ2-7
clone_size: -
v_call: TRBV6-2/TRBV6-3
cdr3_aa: CASSRTESYEQYF

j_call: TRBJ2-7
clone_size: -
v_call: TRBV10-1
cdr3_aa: CASSDSGTGSYEQYF

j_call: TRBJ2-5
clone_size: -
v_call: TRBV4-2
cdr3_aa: CASSQDQKTGPTYF